Many counts were recorded for the clone carrying this T cell receptor (beta chain). The antigen is unknown. This entry comes from a study of T cell repertoires in cytomegalovirus infection. General study results and limits: Summed frequency of shared TCR beta families picked out CMV carriers who also had the relevant HLA.

TCRdb ran MiXCR on the reads and lists one entry per CDR3 protein. The data contain some 110,000 distinct CDR3 sequences, roughly a tenth of them seen just once; the ten biggest clones take up around 33%. Germline V gives CDR1 MNHEY, CDR2 SVGAGI. Trimming took off 6 bases at V and 5 bases at J, with 14 bases between the two ends. The CDR3 is made up of 14 amino acids. The receptor comes from a human donor in good health (CMV status not recorded). Some clones in this sample may be carry-over from other donors' samples. This chain uses TRBV6-5 with TRBJ1-5; D perhaps matches TRBD1 (6 bases). Sequenced material: PBMCs, sequenced either directly or after in vitro stimulation (not recorded which). Here the CDR3 DNA reads TGTGCCAGCAGGCGGGACACCAGCTATCAGCCCCAGCATTTT. Protein: CASRRDTSYQPQHF.